The 26 T cell receptor beta chains reported below all come from one sample, sequenced in a study of identical twins. TCRdb called the 5' RACE reads again in MiXCR, with one record for every CDR3 protein. The table records approximately 700,000 distinct CDR3 sequences, around a sixth of them present only once. In addition, the sample was reused for a study of T cells expressing NK-cell markers.

The source material was PBMCs. Source of these receptors: a woman aged 18-30 years in good health.

A few counts support this clonotype. This rearrangement joins TRBV15 to TRBJ1-1, with 8 bases fitting TRBD1. The CDR3 is 14 residues long. The V segment lost 5 bases and the J segment 5 bases; nucleotides outside the gene matches: 7. Germline-derived CDR1 and CDR2 are LNHNV and YYDKDF (reference sequence). For the CDR3, the DNA is TGTGCCACCAGCCCCGACAGGGGCGAGACTGAAGCTTTCTTT. Translated, it gives CATSPDRGETEAFF.

This clonotype was seen only a few times. This chain connects TRBV4-3 to TRBJ2-1; the match to TRBD2 covers 8 bases. Germline values: CDR1 LGHNA, CDR2 YSLEER. CDR3 size: 15 residues. Trimming at V came to 4 bases and at J to 3 bases, leaving 5 bases not matched to a gene. This CDR3 is CASSRTTSVYNEQFF. As DNA, the CDR3 is TGCGCCAGCAGCCGGACGACTAGCGTCTACAATGAGCAGTTCTTC.

The V call is TRBV7-2, the J call TRBJ2-2; D unresolved. Germline CDR1 reads SGHTA; CDR2 reads FQGNSA. The CDR3 sequence is 11 residues long. V was cut by 10 bases and J by 6 bases, with 9 bases left in between. The chain's CDR3 is CAILPSGELFF. The CDR3 nucleotides read TGTGCCATCCTACCTTCCGGGGAGCTGTTTTTT.

The rearrangement joins TRBV18 to TRBJ2-3; D gene ambiguous. The germline CDR1 and CDR2 sequences are KGHSH and LQKENI. Trimming took 1 base from V and 5 from J, leaving 7 bases between them. CDR3 length equals 13 residues. DNA for the CDR3: TGTGCCAGCTCACCACATAGTGTAGATACGCAGTATTTT. It is translated as CASSPHSVDTQYF. The variable domain in full, with the rest retrieved from reference TRBV18 and TRBJ2-3, is NAGVMQNPRHLVRRRGQEARLRCSPMKGHSHVYWYRQLPEEGLKFMVYLQKENIIDESGMPKERFSAEFPKEGPSILRIQQVVRGDSAAYFCASSPHSVDTQYFGPGTRLTVL.

This clonotype was observed a handful of times. This chain joins TRBV7-9 and TRBJ1-1; D is unclear. In germline, CDR1 is SEHNR, CDR2 FQNEAQ (reference sequence). V was trimmed by 1 base and J by 6 bases, leaving 6 bases between them. This CDR3 region has 12 residues. Written as DNA, the CDR3 is TGTGCCAGCAGCTTAGTTTCATCTGAAGCTTTCTTT. This encodes CASSLVSSEAFF.

This clonotype turned up a few times. The V gene is TRBV4-3, the J gene TRBJ2-7; tentatively, D is TRBD2 (6 bases). The V end lost 0 bases, the J end lost 3 bases, and 12 bases lay between the germline ends. In germline, CDR1 is LGHNA, CDR2 YSLEER. The CDR3 spans 15 residues. For the CDR3, the DNA is TGCGCCAGCAGCCAAGAGGGGGGTAGCGTCTACGAGCAGTACTTC. Translation: CASSQEGGSVYEQYF.

This chain joins TRBV29-1 and TRBJ2-4, with D possibly matching TRBD1 (6 bases). CDR1 SQVTM and CDR2 ANQGSEA come from the germline V gene. V lost 5 bases and J lost 7, with 18 bases in between. The CDR3 is 14 residues long. CDR3 residues: CSVTSQGLYNIQYF. CDR3 bases: TGCAGCGTTACCTCCCAGGGGCTTTACAACATTCAGTACTTC.

This clonotype was seen a handful of times. This chain uses TRBV12-1 with TRBJ2-7; the D call of TRBD2 is as the table states it, not checked on the DNA. TRBV12-1 is tagged as a pseudogene. CDR3 size: 17 residues. The CDR3 DNA follows: TGTGCCAGCAGCTCCCTTGATTGCGGGAGGCCCAGCTACGAGCAGTACTTC. Its translation is CASSSLDCGRPSYEQYF.

The chain couples TRBV5-1 to TRBJ1-1; weak D call: TRBD1 (6 bases). Germline CDR1 is SGHRS and CDR2 is YFSETQ. V was pared by 4 bases and J by 1 base, with 14 bases between. The CDR3 runs 15 residues. The CDR3: CASSDYRVKNTEAFF. For the CDR3, the DNA is TGCGCCAGCAGCGATTACAGGGTTAAGAACACTGAAGCTTTCTTT.

The chain carries TRBV6-1 and TRBJ2-2; the match to TRBD1 covers 9 bases. Germline CDR1 and CDR2: MNHNS and SASEGT. The trim removed 6 bases at V and 5 bases at J, leaving 7 bases unmatched. The CDR3 runs to 15 residues. The DNA for the CDR3 is TGTGCCAGCAGGCCCGGGACAGGGAGAACCGGGGAGCTGTTTTTT. Residues: CASRPGTGRTGELFF.

This clonotype has only a few counts. V gene TRBV5-1 combines with J gene TRBJ1-1, with TRBD1 matching over 12 bases. The junction had 10 bases not matched to a gene; V was cut back by 4 bases and J by 9 bases. Germline-derived CDR1 and CDR2 are SGHRS and YFSETQ. The CDR3 runs 15 residues. The CDR3 loop is CASSQDGTGGDKAFF. Written as DNA, the CDR3 is TGCGCCAGCAGCCAGGACGGGACAGGGGGCGATAAAGCTTTCTTT.

This clonotype has at least ten counts. This chain uses TRBV10-3 with TRBJ2-3; 13 bases map to TRBD2. V shed 10 bases and J 1 base; nucleotides not matched to a gene: 2. The CDR3 sequence is 14 residues long. Germline V gene lookup returns CDR1 ENHRY and CDR2 SYGVKD. The CDR3 DNA is TGTGCCACCGGACTAGCGGGAGGCACAGATACGCAGTATTTT. It specifies CATGLAGGTDTQYF.

The sample holds a few counts of this clonotype. The chain couples TRBV9 to TRBJ1-5; D remains unclear. The CDR3 totals 13 residues. Germline lookup yields CDR1 SGDLS and CDR2 YYNGEE. Trimming took off 4 bases at V and 6 bases at J, with 11 bases between the two ends. In DNA form, the CDR3 reads TGTGCCAGCAGCCCGAAAGTGGGTCAGCCCCAGCATTTT. It encodes CASSPKVGQPQHF.

This chain links TRBV29-1 with TRBJ1-2, with D unclear. The CDR3 extends over 15 amino acids. Trimming took 1 base from V and 1 from J, leaving 13 bases between them. Germline-derived CDR1 and CDR2 are SQVTM and ANQGSEA. In nucleotides, the CDR3 is TGCAGCGTTGAAGGTGGCAGGCGTTTTAACTATGGCTACACCTTC. The encoded protein is CSVEGGRRFNYGYTF. The variable domain in full, completed from reference TRBV29-1 and TRBJ1-2, reads SAVISQKPSRDICQRGTSLTIQCQVDSQVTMMFWYRQQPGQSLTLIATANQGSEATYESGFVIDKFPISRPNLTFSTLTVSNMSPEDSSIYLCSVEGGRRFNYGYTFGSGTRLTVV.

The table lists this clonotype with a few counts. The chain joins TRBV12-3 or TRBV12-4 to TRBJ1-5, with D hard to call. V was clipped by 4 bases and J by 6 bases, with 10 bases between them. The CDR3 consists of 13 residues. The CDR3 loop reads CASSWTAAQPQHF. The CDR3 DNA is TGTGCCAGCAGTTGGACTGCCGCTCAGCCCCAGCATTTT.

This clonotype turned up a few times. Since the CDR3 does not end with the conserved phenylalanine or tryptophan, this likely comes from a read error. The limits of the CDR3 on the DNA are not certain, so only TCRdb's listed CDR3 is given. The chain uses TRBV6-1 and TRBJ1-5; the D segment call TRBD1 is taken from the table without a DNA check. Looked up from germline, CDR1 is MNHNS and CDR2 is SASEGT. The CDR3 spans 15 amino acids, including both terminal residues. This CDR3 is CASSEALLGKDTGDI.

The chain has TRBV5-6 and TRBJ2-6; D is uncertain. Trimming removed 4 bases at V and 0 bases at J, with 11 bases between. The CDR3 has 16 residues. The V gene's germline CDR1 is SGHDT and CDR2 YYEEEE. CDR3 amino acids: CASSLGPNSGANVLTF. CDR3 DNA: TGTGCCAGCAGCCTCGGACCTAACTCTGGGGCCAACGTCCTGACTTTC.

The V gene is TRBV20-1, the J gene TRBJ2-1, with D unclear. Germline-derived CDR1 and CDR2 are DFQATT and SNEGSKA (reference sequence). The V end was cut by 7 bases, the J end by 1 base, with 11 bases between. The CDR3 has 13 residues. The CDR3 sequence: CSVRTHSYNEQFF. In nucleotides, the CDR3 is TGCAGTGTTCGGACCCATTCCTACAATGAGCAGTTCTTC.

This clonotype was seen a few times. The chain has TRBV6-5 and TRBJ1-6; D gene unclear. The CDR3 is made up of 17 amino acids. Between the trimmed V and J ends, which lost 0 bases and 10 bases, there was a span of 19 bases. Germline V gives CDR1 MNHEY, CDR2 SVGAGI. CDR3 DNA: TGTGCCAGCAGTTACTCGGGTGGTGCTTTACCGCGGTCACCCCTCCACTTT. This codes for CASSYSGGALPRSPLHF.

The chain is built from TRBV6-1 and TRBJ2-5; D possibly matches TRBD1 or TRBD2 (5 bases each). V was clipped by 6 bases and J by 7 bases, with 18 bases between them. This CDR3 region has 14 residues. Looked up from germline, CDR1 is MNHNS and CDR2 is SASEGT. The CDR3 DNA reads TGTGCCAGCAGAGACGTACTAGGGGCGGGGACCCAGTACTTC. Residues: CASRDVLGAGTQYF.

V gene TRBV7-9 combines with J gene TRBJ2-3; no clear D. From germline, CDR1 is SEHNR and CDR2 FQNEAQ (reference sequence). The CDR3 runs 14 residues. The V and J ends lost 5 bases and 12 bases respectively, with 21 bases between them. CDR3 in DNA: TGTGCCAGCAGCCACGAGCCACTTAGCCTCCCACAGTATTTT. This gives the protein CASSHEPLSLPQYF.

V usage is TRBV10-3 and J usage is TRBJ2-3; D may be TRBD2 (6 bases). The CDR3 is 14 residues long. V gave up 6 bases and J gave up 2 bases, with 12 bases separating them. The germline V gene encodes CDR1 ENHRY and CDR2 SYGVKD. CDR3 sequence (DNA): TGTGCCATCAGGACGGGAGCACTCACAGATACGCAGTATTTT. Protein: CAIRTGALTDTQYF.

The V and J genes are TRBV20-1 and TRBJ2-1; 10 positions match TRBD2. Germline CDR1 DFQATT, CDR2 SNEGSKA (reference sequence). CDR3 length: 17 residues. Trimming cost V 0 bases and J 0 bases; bases outside gene matches: 5. CDR3 DNA: TGCAGTGCTAGAGATCCGGGACTAGCGAGCTCCTACAATGAGCAGTTCTTC. Translating it yields CSARDPGLASSYNEQFF.

The genes are TRBV14 and TRBJ2-7, with unresolved D. V shed 1 base and J shed 9 bases, with 7 bases lying between them. CDR3 length: 11 residues. CDR1 SGHDN and CDR2 FVKESK come from the germline V gene. CDR3 DNA sequence: TGTGCCAGCAGCCAAGTGAGCGTGCAGTACTTC. This translates into CASSQVSVQYF.

The chain has TRBV20-1 and TRBJ2-7, with TRBD1 matching over 10 bases. The V gene end was trimmed by 4 bases and the J gene end by 7 bases; junction bases not matched to a gene: 10. Germline lookup yields CDR1 DFQATT and CDR2 SNEGSKA (reference sequence). The CDR3 covers 14 residues. The DNA of the CDR3 is TGCAGTGCTACCCGGGACAGGGGACGAAAGGAGCAGTACTTC. It codes for CSATRDRGRKEQYF.

The V call is TRBV28, the J call TRBJ2-2, with TRBD2 matching over 9 bases. From germline, CDR1 is MDHEN and CDR2 SYDVKM. CDR3 length: 17 amino acids. Trimming removed 8 bases from V and 1 base from J; junction bases left unmatched: 11. The CDR3: CASWGSNSGGNTGELFF. The CDR3 nucleotides read TGTGCCAGCTGGGGGTCCAATAGCGGGGGGAACACCGGGGAGCTGTTTTTT.